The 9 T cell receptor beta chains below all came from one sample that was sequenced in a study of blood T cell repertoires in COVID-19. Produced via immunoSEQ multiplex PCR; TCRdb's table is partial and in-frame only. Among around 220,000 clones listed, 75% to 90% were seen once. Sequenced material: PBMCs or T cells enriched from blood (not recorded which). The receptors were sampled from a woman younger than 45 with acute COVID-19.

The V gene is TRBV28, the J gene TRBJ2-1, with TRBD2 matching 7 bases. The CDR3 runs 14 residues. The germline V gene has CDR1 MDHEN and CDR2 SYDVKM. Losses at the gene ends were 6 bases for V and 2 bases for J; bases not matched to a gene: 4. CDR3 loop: CASSGEGPYNEQFF. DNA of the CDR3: TGTGCCAGCAGCGGGGAGGGCCCCTACAATGAGCAGTTCTTC.

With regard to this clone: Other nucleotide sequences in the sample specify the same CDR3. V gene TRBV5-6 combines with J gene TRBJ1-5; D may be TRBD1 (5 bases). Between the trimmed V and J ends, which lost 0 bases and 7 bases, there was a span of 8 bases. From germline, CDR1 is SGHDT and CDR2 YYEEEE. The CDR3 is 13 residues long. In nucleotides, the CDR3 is TGTGCCAGCAGCTTGGGGGGCGGCCAGCCCCAGCATTTT. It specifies CASSLGGGQPQHF.

CDR3 nucleotide sequence: TGTGCCAGGACTCAGGGGGCCGGAGAGACCCAGTACTTC. Amino acid sequence: CARTQGAGETQYF. The V gene is TRBV2, the J gene TRBJ2-5; 8 bases match TRBD1. The CDR3 covers 13 residues. The germline V gene has CDR1 SNHLY and CDR2 FYNNEI. After removal of 9 bases from V and 4 bases from J, the junction contained 7 bases not matched to a gene.

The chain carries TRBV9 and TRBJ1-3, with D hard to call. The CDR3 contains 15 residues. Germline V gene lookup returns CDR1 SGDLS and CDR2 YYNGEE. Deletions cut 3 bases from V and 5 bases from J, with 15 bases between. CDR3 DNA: TGTGCCAGCAGCGGCAGACACGAGCTTAGAAACACCATATATTTT. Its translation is CASSGRHELRNTIYF.

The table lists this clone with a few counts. The CDR3: CASSLLLGSPPDEQFF. DNA for the CDR3: TGTGCCAGCAGCTTACTGTTGGGCAGCCCCCCGGATGAGCAGTTCTTC. V and J are TRBV7-2 and TRBJ2-1; D is unclear. Trimming cost V 2 bases and J 8 bases, with 19 bases left between them. The CDR3 extends over 16 amino acids. CDR1 is SGHTA, CDR2 FQGNSA, per germline. The whole variable domain, remainder taken from reference TRBV7-2 and TRBJ2-1, is GAGVSQSPSNKVTEKGKDVELRCDPISGHTALYWYRQSLGQGLEFLIYFQGNSAPDKSGLPSDRFSAERTGGSVSTLTIQRTQQEDSAVYLCASSLLLGSPPDEQFFGPGTRLTVL.

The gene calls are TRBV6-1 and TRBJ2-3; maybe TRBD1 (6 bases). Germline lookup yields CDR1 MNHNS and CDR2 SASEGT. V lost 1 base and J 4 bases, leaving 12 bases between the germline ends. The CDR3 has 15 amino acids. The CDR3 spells CASSEETGSADTQYF. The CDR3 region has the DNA TGTGCCAGCAGTGAAGAAACAGGGTCGGCAGATACGCAGTATTTT.

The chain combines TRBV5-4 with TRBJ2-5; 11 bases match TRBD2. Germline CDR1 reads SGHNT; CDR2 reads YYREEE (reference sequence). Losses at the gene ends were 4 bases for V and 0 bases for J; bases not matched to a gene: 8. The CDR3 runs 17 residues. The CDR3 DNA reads TGTGCCAGCAGCACCAGGACTAGCGGGCGGTACCAAGAGACCCAGTACTTC. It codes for CASSTRTSGRYQETQYF.

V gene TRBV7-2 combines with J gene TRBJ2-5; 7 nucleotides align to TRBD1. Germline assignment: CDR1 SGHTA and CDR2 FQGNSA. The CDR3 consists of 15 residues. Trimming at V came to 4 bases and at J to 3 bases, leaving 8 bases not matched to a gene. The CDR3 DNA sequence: TGTGCCAGCAGCTCCCTCGGGACAGTCAAAGAGACCCAGTACTTC. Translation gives CASSSLGTVKETQYF. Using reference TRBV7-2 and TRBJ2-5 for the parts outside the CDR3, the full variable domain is GAGVSQSPSNKVTEKGKDVELRCDPISGHTALYWYRQSLGQGLEFLIYFQGNSAPDKSGLPSDRFSAERTGGSVSTLTIQRTQQEDSAVYLCASSSLGTVKETQYFGPGTRLLVL.

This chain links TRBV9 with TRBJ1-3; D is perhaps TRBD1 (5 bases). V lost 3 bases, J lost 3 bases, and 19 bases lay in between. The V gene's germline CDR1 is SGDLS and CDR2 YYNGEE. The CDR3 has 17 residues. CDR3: CASSGAPAGVIGNTIYF. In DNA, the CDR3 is TGTGCCAGCAGCGGAGCCCCCGCGGGGGTGATTGGAAACACCATATATTTT.